The 18 T cell receptor beta chains below all came from one sample that was sequenced in a study of T cell changes during pregnancy in multiple sclerosis. The data were produced by immunoSEQ multiplex PCR, yet TCRdb's version contains in-frame clones alone and is incomplete. The profile covers tens of thousands of clones, with under 90% appearing a single time and around 9.5% taken by the ten largest. The source was peripheral blood, collected after pregnancy. The receptors stem from a female donor in good health, enrolled as a control in a pregnancy study.

The chain uses TRBV14 and TRBJ2-4; weak D call: TRBD2 (5 bases). This CDR3 region has 15 residues. Germline CDR1 SGHDN, CDR2 FVKESK. Deletions cut 1 base from V and 9 bases from J, with 16 bases between. CDR3 amino acids: CASSQAVGVYVIQYF. CDR3 bases: TGTGCCAGCAGCCAAGCGGTCGGGGTCTATGTCATTCAGTACTTC.

The CDR3 is CASSLHDSVGGTNTGELFF. The CDR3 coding sequence is TGTGCCAGCAGCCTCCACGACAGCGTTGGTGGCACGAACACCGGGGAGCTGTTTTTT. This chain links TRBV4-2 with TRBJ2-2; possibly TRBD1 for D (5 bases). The length of the CDR3 is 19 residues. Germline CDR1 and CDR2: LGHNA and YNFKEQ. The V gene lost 4 bases and the J gene lost 0 bases, with 21 bases spanning the gap.

This chain links TRBV29-1 with TRBJ2-7, with a possible D match to TRBD2 (6 bases). The germline CDR1 and CDR2 sequences are SQVTM and ANQGSEA. This CDR3 has 13 residues. V was trimmed by 3 bases and J by 2 bases, leaving 11 bases between them. The CDR3 spells CSVDLGGTYEQYF. CDR3 coding DNA: TGCAGCGTTGATCTTGGGGGGACCTACGAGCAGTACTTC.

The V and J genes are TRBV15 and TRBJ2-5; TRBD1 matches 9 bases. V lost 7 bases, J lost 5 bases, and 5 bases stayed unmatched. The CDR3 consists of 13 residues. Germline V gene lookup returns CDR1 LNHNV and CDR2 YYDKDF (reference sequence). DNA of the CDR3: TGTGCCACCAAACCTGGACAGGGGGAGACCCAGTACTTC. As protein: CATKPGQGETQYF.

The chain is built from TRBV5-1 and TRBJ2-2; 10 bases fit TRBD1. Germline V gives CDR1 SGHRS, CDR2 YFSETQ. This CDR3 is 15 amino acids long. The V and J ends lost 3 bases and 4 bases, in that order; junction bases with no gene match: 3. The DNA of the CDR3 is TGCGCCAGCAGCTCCGGGACAGGGGCCACCGGGGAGCTGTTTTTT. This translates into CASSSGTGATGELFF.

This clone was counted once. V gene TRBV30 combines with J gene TRBJ1-4, with 8 positions matching TRBD1. Trimming removed 0 bases from V and 8 bases from J; junction bases left unmatched: 17. Germline CDR1 is GTSNPN and CDR2 is SVGIG (reference sequence). The CDR3 loop spans 18 amino acids. As DNA, the CDR3 is TGTGCCTGGAGTGTAGGCCTAACCCGGGACAGGCGGAGGGAAAAACTGTTTTTT. As protein: CAWSVGLTRDRRREKLFF.

V gene TRBV5-1 combines with J gene TRBJ2-3, with TRBD1 matching 8 bases. The CDR3 covers 16 residues. In germline, CDR1 is SGHRS, CDR2 YFSETQ. With V trimmed by 2 bases and J by 0 bases, 5 bases remained unmatched. The CDR3 DNA reads as TGCGCCAGCAGCTTTGGGCAGGGGGCGAGCACAGATACGCAGTATTTT. Its translation is CASSFGQGASTDTQYF.

The sample holds one count of this clone. This chain joins TRBV6-5 and TRBJ2-5; TRBD1 might be the D (6 bases). V dropped 4 bases and J dropped 4 bases, with 16 bases sitting between them. This CDR3 has 15 residues. Germline V gene data show CDR1 as MNHEY and CDR2 as SVGAGI. The CDR3 sequence: CASSFTGYAGETQYF. DNA of the CDR3: TGTGCCAGCAGTTTTACAGGGTATGCGGGAGAGACCCAGTACTTC.

The chain uses TRBV30 and TRBJ1-2; D ambiguous. V dropped 3 bases and J dropped 4 bases, with 6 bases sitting between them. CDR1 and CDR2 (germline): GTSNPN, SVGIG (reference sequence). The CDR3 contains 11 residues. In DNA, the CDR3 is TGTGCCTGGAGCCGTAGCTATGGCTACACCTTC. Amino acids: CAWSRSYGYTF.

The chain employs TRBV6-5 and TRBJ2-7, with TRBD1 as a possible D gene (6 bases). V shed 2 bases and J shed 0 bases, with 11 bases lying between them. The CDR3 is made up of 15 amino acids. The V gene's germline CDR1 is MNHEY and CDR2 SVGAGI. The CDR3 protein is CASSYGTGISYEQYF. The CDR3 bases are TGTGCCAGCAGTTACGGCACAGGGATCTCCTACGAGCAGTACTTC.

The V call is TRBV10-3, the J call TRBJ2-3; no definite D call. The CDR3 is made up of 13 amino acids. V dropped 2 bases and J dropped 1 base, with 4 bases sitting between them. Germline V lookup: CDR1 ENHRY, CDR2 SYGVKD. DNA of the CDR3: TGTGCCATCAGTGAGGGAGGCACAGATACGCAGTATTTT. Amino acid sequence: CAISEGGTDTQYF.

The genes are TRBV9 and TRBJ2-7, with TRBD1 identical over 7 bases. Germline trimming cut 2 bases from V and 3 bases from J; bases unmatched to any gene: 8. In germline, CDR1 is SGDLS, CDR2 YYNGEE. The CDR3 loop spans 15 amino acids. CDR3 in amino acids: CASSVTTDRDYEQYF. The CDR3, as DNA: TGTGCCAGCAGCGTGACAACTGACAGGGACTACGAGCAGTACTTC. Full variable domain (remainder filled in from reference TRBV9 and TRBJ2-7): DSGVTQTPKHLITATGQRVTLRCSPRSGDLSVYWYQQSLDQGLQFLIQYYNGEERAKGNILERFSAQQFPDLHSELNLSSLELGDSALYFCASSVTTDRDYEQYFGPGTRLTVT.

V and J are TRBV18 and TRBJ1-2, with D possibly TRBD1 on 5 matching bases. V lost 3 bases, J lost 8 bases, and 13 bases lay in between. The CDR3 totals 13 residues. The germline gives CDR1 KGHSH, CDR2 LQKENI. The CDR3 DNA sequence: TGTGCCAGCTCACCGCCAGGGAGGGAAGGCTACACCTTC. As protein: CASSPPGREGYTF.

In this sample, this clone turned up once. The V gene is TRBV10-3, the J gene TRBJ2-5, with TRBD2 matching over 10 bases. Looked up from germline, CDR1 is ENHRY and CDR2 is SYGVKD. The CDR3 totals 14 residues. V lost 6 bases, J lost 7 bases, and 8 bases stayed unmatched. The CDR3 region has the DNA TGTGCCATCAGCGGAGGAGAGCGGGAGGGGACCCAGTACTTC. Protein product: CAISGGEREGTQYF.

V gene TRBV19 combines with J gene TRBJ1-1, with D possibly being TRBD1 (6 bases). Germline CDR1 LNHDA, CDR2 SQIVND (reference sequence). The CDR3 sequence is 14 residues long. The V end lost 8 bases, the J end lost 6 bases, and 19 bases lay between the germline ends. DNA for the CDR3: TGTGCCAGTGGCAAGACGGCAGGGGTTTCTGAAGCTTTCTTT. Amino acid sequence: CASGKTAGVSEAFF.

V gene TRBV30 combines with J gene TRBJ1-2, with a tentative D call TRBD1 (5 bases). Germline CDR1 is GTSNPN and CDR2 is SVGIG (reference sequence). Trimming pared 2 bases from V and 2 bases from J, leaving 9 bases between. The CDR3 loop spans 13 amino acids. In nucleotides, the CDR3 is TGTGCCTGGAGTTCGGGGGTAAACTATGGCTACACCTTC. Its protein product is CAWSSGVNYGYTF.

This chain connects TRBV13 to TRBJ2-7; 10 nucleotides match TRBD2. CDR1 is PRHDT and CDR2 is FYEKMQ in the germline V gene (reference sequence). V was clipped by 5 bases and J by 3 bases; unmatched bases: 7. The CDR3 extends over 15 amino acids. CDR3 amino acids: CASSAGLAAYYEQYF. DNA of the CDR3: TGTGCCAGCAGCGCCGGACTAGCGGCCTACTACGAGCAGTACTTC. Together with reference TRBV13 and TRBJ2-7, the CDR3 gives the full variable domain: AAGVIQSPRHLIKEKRETATLKCYPIPRHDTVYWYQQGPGQDPQFLISFYEKMQSDKGSIPDRFSAQQFSDYHSELNMSSLELGDSALYFCASSAGLAAYYEQYFGPGTRLTVT.

The rearrangement links TRBV15 to TRBJ2-3; D might be TRBD2 (5 bases). The ends were cut back, 4 bases at V and 4 bases at J, with 12 bases in the middle. The CDR3 contains 14 residues. CDR1 is LNHNV, CDR2 YYDKDF, per germline (reference sequence). The chain's CDR3 is CATSIIAPADTQYF. Written as DNA, the CDR3 is TGTGCCACCAGCATCATAGCGCCGGCAGATACGCAGTATTTT.